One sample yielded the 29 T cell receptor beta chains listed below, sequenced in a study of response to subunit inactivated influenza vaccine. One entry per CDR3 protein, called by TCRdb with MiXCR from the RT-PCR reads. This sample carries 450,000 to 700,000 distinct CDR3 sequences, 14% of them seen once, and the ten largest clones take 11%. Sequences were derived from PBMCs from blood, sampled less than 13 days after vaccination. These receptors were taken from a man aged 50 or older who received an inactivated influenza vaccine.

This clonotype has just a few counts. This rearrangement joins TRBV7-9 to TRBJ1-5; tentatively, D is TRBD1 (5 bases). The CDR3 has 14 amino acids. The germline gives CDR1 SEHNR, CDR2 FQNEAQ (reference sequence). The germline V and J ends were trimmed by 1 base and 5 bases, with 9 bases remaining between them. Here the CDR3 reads CASSLVRGHQPQHF. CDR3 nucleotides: TGTGCCAGCAGCTTAGTCCGGGGACATCAGCCCCAGCATTTT.

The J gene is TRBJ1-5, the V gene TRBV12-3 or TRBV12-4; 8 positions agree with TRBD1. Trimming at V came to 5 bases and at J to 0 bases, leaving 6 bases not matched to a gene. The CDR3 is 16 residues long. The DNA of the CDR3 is TGTGCCAGCAGTCGGGGACAGGCCACTAGCAATCAGCCCCAGCATTTT. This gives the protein CASSRGQATSNQPQHF.

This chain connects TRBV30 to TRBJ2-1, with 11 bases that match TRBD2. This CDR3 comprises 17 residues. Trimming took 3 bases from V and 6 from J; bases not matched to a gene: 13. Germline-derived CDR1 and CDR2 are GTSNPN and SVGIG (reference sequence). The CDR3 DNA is TGTGCCTGGAGCCCCCGTCCCGGGACTAGCGGACGCAATGAGCAGTTCTTC. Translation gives CAWSPRPGTSGRNEQFF.

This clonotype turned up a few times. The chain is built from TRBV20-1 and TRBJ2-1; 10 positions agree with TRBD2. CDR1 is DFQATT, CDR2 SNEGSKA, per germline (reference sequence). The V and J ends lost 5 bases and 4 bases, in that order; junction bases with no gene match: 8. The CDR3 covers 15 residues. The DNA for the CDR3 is TGCAGTGCTCCTCCTAGCGGGAGTACGTACAATGAGCAGTTCTTC. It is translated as CSAPPSGSTYNEQFF.

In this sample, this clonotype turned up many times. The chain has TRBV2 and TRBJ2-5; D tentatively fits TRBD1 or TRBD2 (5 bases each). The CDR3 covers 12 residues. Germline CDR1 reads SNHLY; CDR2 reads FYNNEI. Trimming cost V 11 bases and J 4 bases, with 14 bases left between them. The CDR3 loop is CAGKDSGETQYF. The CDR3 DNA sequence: TGTGCCGGTAAAGACAGCGGAGAGACCCAGTACTTC.

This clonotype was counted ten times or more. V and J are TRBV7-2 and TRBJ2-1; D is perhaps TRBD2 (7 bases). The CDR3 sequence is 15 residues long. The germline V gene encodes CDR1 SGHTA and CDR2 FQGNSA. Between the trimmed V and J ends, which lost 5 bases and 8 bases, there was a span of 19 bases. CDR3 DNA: TGTGCCAGCAGCGAGGTCGGGGGGCTTTACTATGAGCAGTTCTTC. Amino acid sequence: CASSEVGGLYYEQFF.

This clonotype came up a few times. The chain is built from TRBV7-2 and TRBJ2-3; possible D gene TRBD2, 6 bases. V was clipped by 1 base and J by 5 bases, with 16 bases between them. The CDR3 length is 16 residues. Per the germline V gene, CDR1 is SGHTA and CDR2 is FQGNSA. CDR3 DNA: TGTGCCAGCAGCTTAGGGACGGGAGTGGGCATAGATACGCAGTATTTT. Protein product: CASSLGTGVGIDTQYF.

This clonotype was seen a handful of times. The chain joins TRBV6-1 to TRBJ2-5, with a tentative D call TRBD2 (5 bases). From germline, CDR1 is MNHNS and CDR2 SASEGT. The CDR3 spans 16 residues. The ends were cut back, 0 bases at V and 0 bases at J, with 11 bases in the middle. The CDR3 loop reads CASSEASRDYQETQYF. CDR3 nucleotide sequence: TGTGCCAGCAGTGAAGCGAGTCGGGATTACCAAGAGACCCAGTACTTC.

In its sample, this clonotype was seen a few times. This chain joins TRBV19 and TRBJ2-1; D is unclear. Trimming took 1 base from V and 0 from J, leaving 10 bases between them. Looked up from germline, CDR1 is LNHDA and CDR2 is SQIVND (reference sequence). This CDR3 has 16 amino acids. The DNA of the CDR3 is TGTGCCAGTAGTATAGGCCAAACTCTCTCCTACAATGAGCAGTTCTTC. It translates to CASSIGQTLSYNEQFF.

CDR3 amino acids: CASSKAPTSGKETQYF. The CDR3 region has the DNA TGTGCCAGCAGCAAAGCCCCGACTAGCGGGAAAGAGACCCAGTACTTC. The chain has TRBV7-2 and TRBJ2-5, with 11 bases matching TRBD2. Germline CDR1 reads SGHTA; CDR2 reads FQGNSA. The CDR3 extends over 16 amino acids. J gave up 3 bases and V 5 bases, and 8 bases lay outside the gene matches.

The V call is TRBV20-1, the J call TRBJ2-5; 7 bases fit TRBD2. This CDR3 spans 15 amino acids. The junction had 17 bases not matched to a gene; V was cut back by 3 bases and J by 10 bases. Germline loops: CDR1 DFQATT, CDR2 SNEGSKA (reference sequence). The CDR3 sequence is CSASPSVGGTISQYF. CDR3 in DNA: TGCAGTGCTAGCCCCTCCGTTGGGGGGACTATAAGCCAGTACTTC.

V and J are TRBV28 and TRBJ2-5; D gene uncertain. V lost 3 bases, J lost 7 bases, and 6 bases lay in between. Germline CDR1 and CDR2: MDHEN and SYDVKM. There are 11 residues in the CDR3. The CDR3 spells CASSFFGTQYF. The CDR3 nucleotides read TGTGCCAGCAGTTTCTTCGGGACCCAGTACTTC. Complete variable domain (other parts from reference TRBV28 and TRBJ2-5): DVKVTQSSRYLVKRTGEKVFLECVQDMDHENMFWYRQDPGLGLRLIYFSYDVKMKEKGDIPEGYSVSREKKERFSLILESASTNQTSMYLCASSFFGTQYFGPGTRLLVL.

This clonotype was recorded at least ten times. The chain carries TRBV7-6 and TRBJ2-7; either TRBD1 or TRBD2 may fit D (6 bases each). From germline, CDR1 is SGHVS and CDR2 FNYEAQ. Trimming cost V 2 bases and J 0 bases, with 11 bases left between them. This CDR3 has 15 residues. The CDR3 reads CASSLIGGSSYEQYF. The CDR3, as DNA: TGTGCCAGCAGCTTAATAGGGGGGTCCTCCTACGAGCAGTACTTC.

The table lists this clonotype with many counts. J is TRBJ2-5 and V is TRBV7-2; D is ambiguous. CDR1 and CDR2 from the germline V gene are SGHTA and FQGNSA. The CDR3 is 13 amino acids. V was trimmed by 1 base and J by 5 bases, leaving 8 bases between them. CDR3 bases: TGTGCCAGCAGCTTAGGCAGCATTGAGACCCAGTACTTC. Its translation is CASSLGSIETQYF.

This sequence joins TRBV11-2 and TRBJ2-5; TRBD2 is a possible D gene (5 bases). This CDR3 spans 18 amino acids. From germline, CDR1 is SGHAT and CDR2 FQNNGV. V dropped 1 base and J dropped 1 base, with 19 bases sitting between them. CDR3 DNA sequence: TGTGCCAGCAGCTTAGTGTCGACGGTAGCGACCTCCCAAGAGACCCAGTACTTC. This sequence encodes CASSLVSTVATSQETQYF.

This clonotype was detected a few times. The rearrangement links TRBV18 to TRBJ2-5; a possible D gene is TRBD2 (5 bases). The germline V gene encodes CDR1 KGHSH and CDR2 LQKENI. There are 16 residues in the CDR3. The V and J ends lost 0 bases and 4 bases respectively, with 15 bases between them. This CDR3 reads CASSPPVPSGRETQYF. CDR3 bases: TGTGCCAGCTCACCACCGGTCCCCTCGGGGAGAGAGACCCAGTACTTC.

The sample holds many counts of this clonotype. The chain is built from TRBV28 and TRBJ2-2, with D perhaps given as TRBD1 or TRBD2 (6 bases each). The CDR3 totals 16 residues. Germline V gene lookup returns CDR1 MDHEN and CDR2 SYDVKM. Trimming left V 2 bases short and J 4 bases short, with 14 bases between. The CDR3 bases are TGTGCCAGCAGTTTACCGGGGGCAGCTTCCACCGGGGAGCTGTTTTTT. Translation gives CASSLPGAASTGELFF.

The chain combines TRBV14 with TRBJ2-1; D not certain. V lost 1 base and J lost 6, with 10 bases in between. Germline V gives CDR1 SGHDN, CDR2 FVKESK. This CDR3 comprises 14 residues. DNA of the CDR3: TGTGCCAGCAGCCAAGGGATTGTGAGCAATGAGCAGTTCTTC. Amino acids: CASSQGIVSNEQFF. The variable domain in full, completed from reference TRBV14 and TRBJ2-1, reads EAGVTQFPSHSVIEKGQTVTLRCDPISGHDNLYWYRRVMGKEIKFLLHFVKESKQDESGMPNNRFLAERTGGTYSTLKVQPAELEDSGVYFCASSQGIVSNEQFFGPGTRLTVL.

The CDR3 DNA is TGTGCCACCAGCTACCTATCGTGGAACAGGGACCAAGAGACCCAGTACTTC. Translated: CATSYLSWNRDQETQYF. The chain recombines TRBV15 with TRBJ2-5; possible D gene TRBD1, 6 bases. The CDR3 is 17 residues long. V lost 5 bases and J 0 bases, leaving 19 bases between the germline ends. Germline CDR1 LNHNV, CDR2 YYDKDF (reference sequence).

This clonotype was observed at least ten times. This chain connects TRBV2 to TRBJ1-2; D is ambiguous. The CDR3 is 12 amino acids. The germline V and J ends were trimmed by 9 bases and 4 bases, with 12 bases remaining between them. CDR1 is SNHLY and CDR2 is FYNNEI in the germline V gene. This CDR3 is CASLGRPYGYTF. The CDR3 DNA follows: TGTGCCAGTCTAGGACGGCCCTATGGCTACACCTTC.

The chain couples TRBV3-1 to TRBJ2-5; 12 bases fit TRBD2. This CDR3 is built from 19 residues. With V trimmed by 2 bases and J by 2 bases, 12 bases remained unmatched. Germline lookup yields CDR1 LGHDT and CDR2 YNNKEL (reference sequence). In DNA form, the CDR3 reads TGTGCCAGCAGCCAACGAGGACTAGCGGGGCGGCGACCTCAAGAGACCCAGTACTTC. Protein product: CASSQRGLAGRRPQETQYF.

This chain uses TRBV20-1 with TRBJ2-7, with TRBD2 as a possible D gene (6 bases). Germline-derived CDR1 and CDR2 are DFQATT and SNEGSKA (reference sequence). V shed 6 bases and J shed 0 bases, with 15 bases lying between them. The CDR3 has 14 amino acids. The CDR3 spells CSATLAHSSYEQYF. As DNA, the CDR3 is TGCAGTGCGACCCTAGCGCATAGCTCCTACGAGCAGTACTTC.

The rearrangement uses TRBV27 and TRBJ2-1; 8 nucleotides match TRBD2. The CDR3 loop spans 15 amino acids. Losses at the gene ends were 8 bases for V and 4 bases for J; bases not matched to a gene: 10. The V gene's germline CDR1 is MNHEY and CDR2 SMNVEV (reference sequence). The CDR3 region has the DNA TGTGCCAGCTGGGGTCTTGCGGGAGGTTACAATGAGCAGTTCTTC. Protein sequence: CASWGLAGGYNEQFF.

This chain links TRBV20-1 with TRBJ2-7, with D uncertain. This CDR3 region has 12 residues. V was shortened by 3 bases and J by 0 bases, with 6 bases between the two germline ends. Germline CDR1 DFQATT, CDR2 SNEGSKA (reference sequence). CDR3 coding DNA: TGCAGTGCTAGCAGTCGCTCCTACGAGCAGTACTTC. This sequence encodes CSASSRSYEQYF.

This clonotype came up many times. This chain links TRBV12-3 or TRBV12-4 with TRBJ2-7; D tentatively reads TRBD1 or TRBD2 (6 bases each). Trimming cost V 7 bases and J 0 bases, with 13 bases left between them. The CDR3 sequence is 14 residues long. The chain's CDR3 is CASKRGESSYEQYF. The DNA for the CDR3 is TGTGCCAGCAAAAGGGGGGAGAGCTCCTACGAGCAGTACTTC.

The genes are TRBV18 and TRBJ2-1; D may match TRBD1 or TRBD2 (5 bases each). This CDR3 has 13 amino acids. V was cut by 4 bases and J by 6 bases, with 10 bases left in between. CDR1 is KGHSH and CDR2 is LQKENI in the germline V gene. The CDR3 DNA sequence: TGTGCCAGCTCACTCGGGGCCGGCAATGAGCAGTTCTTC. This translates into CASSLGAGNEQFF.

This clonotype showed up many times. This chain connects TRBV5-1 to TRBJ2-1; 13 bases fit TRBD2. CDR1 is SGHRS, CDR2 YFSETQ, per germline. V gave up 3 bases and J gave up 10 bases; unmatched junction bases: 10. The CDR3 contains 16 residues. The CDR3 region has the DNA TGCGCCAGCAGCTCTCCTGGACTAGCGGGAGTCGGGGAGCAGTTCTTC. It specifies CASSSPGLAGVGEQFF.

The CDR3 reads CATSEGSQDTQYF. CDR3 in DNA: TGTGCCACCAGTGAGGGGTCACAAGATACGCAGTATTTT. The V and J genes are TRBV24-1 and TRBJ2-3, with D hard to call. Per germline, CDR1 KGHDR and CDR2 SFDVKD. This CDR3 has 13 amino acids. The V end was cut by 4 bases, the J end by 5 bases, with 9 bases between.

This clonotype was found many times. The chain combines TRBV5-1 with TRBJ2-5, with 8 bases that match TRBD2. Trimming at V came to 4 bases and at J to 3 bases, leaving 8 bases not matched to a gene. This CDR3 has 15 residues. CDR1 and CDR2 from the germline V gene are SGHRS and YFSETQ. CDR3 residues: CASSRGSGVEETQYF. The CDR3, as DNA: TGCGCCAGCAGCCGAGGTAGCGGGGTCGAAGAGACCCAGTACTTC. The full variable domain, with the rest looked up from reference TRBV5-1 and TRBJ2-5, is KAGVTQTPRYLIKTRGQQVTLSCSPISGHRSVSWYQQTPGQGLQFLFEYFSETQRNKGNFPGRFSGRQFSNSRSEMNVSTLELGDSALYLCASSRGSGVEETQYFGPGTRLLVL.